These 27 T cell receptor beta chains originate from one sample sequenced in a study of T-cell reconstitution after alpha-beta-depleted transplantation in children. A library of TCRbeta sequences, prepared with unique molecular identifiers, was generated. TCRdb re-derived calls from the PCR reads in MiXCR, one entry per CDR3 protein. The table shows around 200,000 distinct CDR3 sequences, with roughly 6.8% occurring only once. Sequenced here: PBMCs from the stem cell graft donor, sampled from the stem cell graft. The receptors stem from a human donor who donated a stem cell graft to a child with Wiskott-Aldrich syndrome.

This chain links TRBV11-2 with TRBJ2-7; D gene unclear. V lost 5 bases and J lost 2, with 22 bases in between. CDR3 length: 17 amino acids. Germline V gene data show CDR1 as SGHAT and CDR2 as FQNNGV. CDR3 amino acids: CASSPFGRKVDPYEQYF. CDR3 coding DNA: TGTGCCAGCAGCCCCTTCGGGCGGAAGGTCGACCCCTACGAGCAGTACTTC.

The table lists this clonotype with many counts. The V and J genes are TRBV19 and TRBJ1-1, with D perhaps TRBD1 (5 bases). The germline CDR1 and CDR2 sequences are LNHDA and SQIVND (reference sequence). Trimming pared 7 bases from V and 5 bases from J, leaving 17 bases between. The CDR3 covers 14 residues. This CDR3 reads CASKSGDRRTEAFF. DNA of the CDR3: TGTGCCAGTAAATCGGGGGACCGTAGGACTGAAGCTTTCTTT.

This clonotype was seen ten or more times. CDR3 protein: CASSFRQFPESPLHF. CDR3 nucleotides: TGCGCCAGCAGCTTCCGACAGTTCCCCGAATCACCCCTCCACTTT. V is TRBV5-1 and J is TRBJ1-6; tentative D call: TRBD1 (5 bases). The CDR3 loop spans 15 amino acids. Germline lookup yields CDR1 SGHRS and CDR2 YFSETQ. Deletions cut 2 bases from V and 10 bases from J, with 16 bases between.

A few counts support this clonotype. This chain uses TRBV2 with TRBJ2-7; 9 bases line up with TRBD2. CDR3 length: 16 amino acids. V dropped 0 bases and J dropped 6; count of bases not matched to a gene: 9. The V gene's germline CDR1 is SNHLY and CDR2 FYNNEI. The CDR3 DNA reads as TGTGCCAGCAGTGAAGCGCTGGGTAGCGGGAGTCGCGAGCAGTACTTC. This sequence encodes CASSEALGSGSREQYF.

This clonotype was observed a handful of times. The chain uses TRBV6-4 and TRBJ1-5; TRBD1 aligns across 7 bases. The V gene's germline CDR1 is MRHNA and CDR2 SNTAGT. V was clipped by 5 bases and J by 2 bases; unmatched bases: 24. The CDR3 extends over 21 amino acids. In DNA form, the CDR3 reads TGTGCCAGCAGTCGACAGGGTTGGGGTCAAGCCCCCAGGATTGGCAATCAGCCCCAGCATTTT. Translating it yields CASSRQGWGQAPRIGNQPQHF.

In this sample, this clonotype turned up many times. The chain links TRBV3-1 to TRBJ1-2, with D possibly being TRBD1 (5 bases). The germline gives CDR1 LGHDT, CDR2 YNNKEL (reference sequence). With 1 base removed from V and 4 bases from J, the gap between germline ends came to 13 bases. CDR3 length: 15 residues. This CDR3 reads CASSQGRSGLYGYTF. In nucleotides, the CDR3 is TGTGCCAGCAGCCAAGGCCGGTCGGGGCTCTATGGCTACACCTTC.

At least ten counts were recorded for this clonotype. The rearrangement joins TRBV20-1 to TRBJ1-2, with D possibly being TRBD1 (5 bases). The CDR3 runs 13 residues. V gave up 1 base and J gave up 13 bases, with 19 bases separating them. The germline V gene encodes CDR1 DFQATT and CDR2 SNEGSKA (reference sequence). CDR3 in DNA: TGCAGTGCTAGAGTAGGGAGGGGACCCCTTTCCACCTTC. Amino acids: CSARVGRGPLSTF.

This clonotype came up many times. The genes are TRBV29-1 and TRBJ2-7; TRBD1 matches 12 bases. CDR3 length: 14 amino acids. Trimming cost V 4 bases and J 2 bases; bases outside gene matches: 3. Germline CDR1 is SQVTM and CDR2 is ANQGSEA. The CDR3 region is CSVVGDRGPYEQYF. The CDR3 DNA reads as TGCAGCGTTGTAGGGGACAGGGGGCCCTACGAGCAGTACTTC.

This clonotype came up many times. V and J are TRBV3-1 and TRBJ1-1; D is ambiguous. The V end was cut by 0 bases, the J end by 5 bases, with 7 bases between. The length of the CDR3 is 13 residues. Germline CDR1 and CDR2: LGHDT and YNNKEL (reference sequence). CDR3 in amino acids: CASSQDEETEAFF. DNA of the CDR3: TGTGCCAGCAGCCAAGATGAGGAAACTGAAGCTTTCTTT.

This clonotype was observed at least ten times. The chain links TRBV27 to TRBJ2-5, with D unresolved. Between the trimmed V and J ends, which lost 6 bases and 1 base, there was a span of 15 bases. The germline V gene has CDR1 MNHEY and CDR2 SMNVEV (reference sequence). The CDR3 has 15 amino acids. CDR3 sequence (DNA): TGTGCCAGCAGGACTTTGAGATTGGGCCAAGAGACCCAGTACTTC. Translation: CASRTLRLGQETQYF.

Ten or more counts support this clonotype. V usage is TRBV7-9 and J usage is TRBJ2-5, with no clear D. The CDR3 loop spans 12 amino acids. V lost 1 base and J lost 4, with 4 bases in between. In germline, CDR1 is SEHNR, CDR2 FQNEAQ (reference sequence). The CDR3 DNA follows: TGTGCCAGCAGCTTAGGATCAGAGACCCAGTACTTC. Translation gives CASSLGSETQYF.

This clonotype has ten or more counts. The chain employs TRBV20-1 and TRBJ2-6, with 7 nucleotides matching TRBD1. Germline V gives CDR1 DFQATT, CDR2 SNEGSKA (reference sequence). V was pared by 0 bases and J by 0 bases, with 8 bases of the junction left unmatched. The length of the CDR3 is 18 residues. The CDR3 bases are TGCAGTGCTAGAGACGGTGCAGGGGGAACCTCTGGGGCCAACGTCCTGACTTTC. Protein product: CSARDGAGGTSGANVLTF.

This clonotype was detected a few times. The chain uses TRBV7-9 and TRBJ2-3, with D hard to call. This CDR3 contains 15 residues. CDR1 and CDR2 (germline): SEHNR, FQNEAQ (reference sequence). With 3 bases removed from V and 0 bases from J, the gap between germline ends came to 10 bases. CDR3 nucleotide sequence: TGTGCCAGCAGCTTGAAGAGAATTAGCACAGATACGCAGTATTTT. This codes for CASSLKRISTDTQYF. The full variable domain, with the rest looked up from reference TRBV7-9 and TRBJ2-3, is DTGVSQNPRHKITKRGQNVTFRCDPISEHNRLYWYRQTLGQGPEFLTYFQNEAQLEKSRLLSDRFSAERPKGSFSTLEIQRTEQGDSAMYLCASSLKRISTDTQYFGPGTRLTVL.

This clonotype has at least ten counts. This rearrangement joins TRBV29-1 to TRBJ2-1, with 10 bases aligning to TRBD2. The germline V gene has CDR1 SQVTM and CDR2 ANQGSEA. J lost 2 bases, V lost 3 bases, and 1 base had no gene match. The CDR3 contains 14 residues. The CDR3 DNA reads TGCAGCGTTGAGGGACTAGCGACCTACAATGAGCAGTTCTTC. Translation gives CSVEGLATYNEQFF.

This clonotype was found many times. In DNA form, the CDR3 reads TGTGCCAGCAGCCTGGAGGGCCTTTCTGGCTACACCTTC. Translating gives CASSLEGLSGYTF. This rearrangement joins TRBV12-3 or TRBV12-4 to TRBJ1-2, with D unresolved. The CDR3 totals 13 residues. V lost 6 bases to trimming and J lost 7 bases, with 15 bases between them.

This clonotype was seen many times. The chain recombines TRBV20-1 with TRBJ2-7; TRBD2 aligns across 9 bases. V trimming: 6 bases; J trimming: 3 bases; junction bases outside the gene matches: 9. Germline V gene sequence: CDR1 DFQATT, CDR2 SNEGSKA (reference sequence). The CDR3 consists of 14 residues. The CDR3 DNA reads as TGCAGTGCGAATGTAGCGGGAGTCTTCTACGAGCAGTACTTC. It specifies CSANVAGVFYEQYF.

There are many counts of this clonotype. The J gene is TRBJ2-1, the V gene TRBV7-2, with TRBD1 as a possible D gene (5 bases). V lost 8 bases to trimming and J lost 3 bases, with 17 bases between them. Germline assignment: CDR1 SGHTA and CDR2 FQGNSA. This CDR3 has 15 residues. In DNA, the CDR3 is TGTGCCAGCCGCCTAGGGGTCGTTAGCTACAATGAGCAGTTCTTC. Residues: CASRLGVVSYNEQFF. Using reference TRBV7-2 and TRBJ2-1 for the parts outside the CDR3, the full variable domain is GAGVSQSPSNKVTEKGKDVELRCDPISGHTALYWYRQSLGQGLEFLIYFQGNSAPDKSGLPSDRFSAERTGGSVSTLTIQRTQQEDSAVYLCASRLGVVSYNEQFFGPGTRLTVL.

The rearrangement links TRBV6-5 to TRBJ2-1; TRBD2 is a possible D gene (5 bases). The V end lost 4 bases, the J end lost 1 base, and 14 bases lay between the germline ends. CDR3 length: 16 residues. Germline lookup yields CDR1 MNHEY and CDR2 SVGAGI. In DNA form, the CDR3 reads TGTGCCAGCAGTTCCTTGGGGAGCGTTTCCTACAATGAGCAGTTCTTC. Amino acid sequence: CASSSLGSVSYNEQFF.

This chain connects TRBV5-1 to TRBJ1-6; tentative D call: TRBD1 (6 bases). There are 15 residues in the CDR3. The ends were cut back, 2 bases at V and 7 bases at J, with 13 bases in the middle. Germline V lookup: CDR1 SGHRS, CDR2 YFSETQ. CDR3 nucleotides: TGCGCCAGCAGCTTAACGGGGGCTGAGAATTCACCCCTCCACTTT. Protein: CASSLTGAENSPLHF.

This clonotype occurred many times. CDR3 coding DNA: TGTGCCACCAGTGACACCACAGGAAGAAATCAGCCCCAGCATTTT. Residues: CATSDTTGRNQPQHF. This chain uses TRBV24-1 with TRBJ1-5; tentatively, D is TRBD1 (5 bases). The CDR3 totals 15 residues. Looked up from germline, CDR1 is KGHDR and CDR2 is SFDVKD. V was clipped by 4 bases and J by 4 bases, with 13 bases between them.

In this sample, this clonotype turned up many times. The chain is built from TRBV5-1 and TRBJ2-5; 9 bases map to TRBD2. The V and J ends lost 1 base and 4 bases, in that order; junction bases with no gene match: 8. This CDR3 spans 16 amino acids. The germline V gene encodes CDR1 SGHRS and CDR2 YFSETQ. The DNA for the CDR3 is TGCGCCAGCAGCTTGAAGGCTAGCGGGGTGGGAGAGACCCAGTACTTC. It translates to CASSLKASGVGETQYF.

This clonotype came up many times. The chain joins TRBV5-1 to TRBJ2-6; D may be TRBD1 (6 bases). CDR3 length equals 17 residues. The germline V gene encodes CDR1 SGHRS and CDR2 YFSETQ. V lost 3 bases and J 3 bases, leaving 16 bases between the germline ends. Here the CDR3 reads CASSYMPQGSGANVLTF. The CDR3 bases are TGCGCCAGCAGCTATATGCCACAGGGTAGTGGGGCCAACGTCCTGACTTTC.

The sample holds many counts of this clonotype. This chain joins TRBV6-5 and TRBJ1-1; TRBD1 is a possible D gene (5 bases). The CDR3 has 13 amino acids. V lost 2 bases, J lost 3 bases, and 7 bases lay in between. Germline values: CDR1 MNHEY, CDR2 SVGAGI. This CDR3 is CASSYGGDTEAFF. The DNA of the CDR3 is TGTGCCAGCAGTTACGGGGGAGACACTGAAGCTTTCTTT.

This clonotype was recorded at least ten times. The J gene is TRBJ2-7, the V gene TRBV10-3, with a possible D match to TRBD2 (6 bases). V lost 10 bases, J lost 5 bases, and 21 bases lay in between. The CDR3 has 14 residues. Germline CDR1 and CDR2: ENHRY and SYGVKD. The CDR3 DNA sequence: TGTGCCACCAAACTCGTCGGGAGTTCCGACGAGCAGTACTTC. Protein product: CATKLVGSSDEQYF.

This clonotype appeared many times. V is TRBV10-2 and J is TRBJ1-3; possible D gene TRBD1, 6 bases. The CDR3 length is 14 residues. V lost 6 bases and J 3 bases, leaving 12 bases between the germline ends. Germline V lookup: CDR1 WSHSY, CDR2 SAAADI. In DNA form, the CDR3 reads TGCGCCAGCAGCCCACAGGGCTATGGAAACACCATATATTTT. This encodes CASSPQGYGNTIYF.

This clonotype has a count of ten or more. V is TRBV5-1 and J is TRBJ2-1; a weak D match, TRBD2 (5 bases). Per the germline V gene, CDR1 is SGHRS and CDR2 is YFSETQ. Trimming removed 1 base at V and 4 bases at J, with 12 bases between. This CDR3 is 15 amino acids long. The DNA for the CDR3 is TGCGCCAGCAGCTTGCGGCGGGCGATATACAATGAGCAGTTCTTC. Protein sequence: CASSLRRAIYNEQFF.

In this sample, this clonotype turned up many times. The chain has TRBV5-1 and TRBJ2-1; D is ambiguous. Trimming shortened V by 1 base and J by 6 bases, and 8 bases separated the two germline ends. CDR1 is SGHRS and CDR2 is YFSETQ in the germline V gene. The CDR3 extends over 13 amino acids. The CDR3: CASSLWIFNEQFF. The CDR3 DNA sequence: TGCGCCAGCAGCTTGTGGATTTTCAATGAGCAGTTCTTC.